This T cell receptor (beta chain) was recorded in a study of patients and donors after allogeneic stem cell transplantation (dated by TCRdb to 2018 to 2021). Including cysteine and phenylalanine, the CDR3 has 16 amino acids. Only CDR3 DNA remains: 48 bases, in frame from the first base. CDR1 and CDR2 are drawn from the germline V gene (reference sequence): GTSNPN, SVGIG. V loses 1 base, J loses 2 bases, and the germline ends lie 17 bases apart. Note on this clonotype: There is no known antigen for this receptor. No much larger clonotype is one base removed from it; base qualities were not supplied.

Library method: RT-PCR. TCRdb lists the instrument as NextSeq 550. Using fastp trimming at Q25 and MiXCR clonotype assembly, TCRdb reanalyzed the public sequencing data and kept in-frame beta chains. For every CDR3 protein sequence, its rows merge into one entry that carries the most common genes and DNA. The table for this sample lists under 200,000 distinct CDR3 sequences; approximately 28% of them were counted only once. Less than 3.5% of the sample belongs to the ten largest clones. Sample: blood, either unsorted or a sorted T cell fraction (not recorded which). Here the chain combines TRBV30 and TRBJ2-5; possibly the D gene is TRBD1, per 6 matching bases. This TCR was recovered from a human donor who was either an allogeneic HSCT recipient or a stem cell or donor lymphocyte infusion donor (not recorded which). It is not recorded whose cells these are; they may come from a transplant donor. For the CDR3, the sequence is CAWSGRGRKYQETQYF. The bases read TGTGCCTGGAGTGGCAGGGGACGGAAATATCAAGAGACCCAGTACTTC.